The source of this T cell receptor (beta chain) is a study of cytomegalovirus exposure and HLA in healthy donors. Study summary: Earlier, 95 million to 140 million unique TCR beta sequences were recovered from about 200 million T cells by an analysis. An early release of data contained 75 million to 100 million unique TCRs, which came from HLA-typed donors. Points from the study as a whole: Being indistinguishable, some V segments were excluded, TRBV6-2 and TRBV6-3 among them. An ancestry cluster, one associated with Asian ancestry, reportedly showed fewer N-insertions than the approximately 660-donor mean in a later analysis.

The CDR3 extends over 16 amino acids. Germline trimming cut 3 bases from V and 2 bases from J; bases unmatched to any gene: 4. The germline V gene encodes CDR1 MNHEY and CDR2 SVGAGI. The primer mix had 60 Vbeta and 13 Jbeta primers. The assay was immunoSEQ multiplex PCR, and TCRdb's table has in-frame clones only and misses some. The repertoire has 150,000 to 200,000 clones, almost 80% of them found once; the top ten carry about 14%. As concerns this clone: What it binds is not known. The same CDR3 is also encoded by other DNA sequences in this sample.

Sequenced sample: PBMCs. The source of this sequence is a man aged 45-65 years in good health and CMV-seropositive. V and J are TRBV6-5 and TRBJ2-3, with 11 bases fitting TRBD2. The CDR3: CASSYTSGGITDTQYF. The CDR3, as DNA: TGTGCCAGCAGTTATACTAGCGGGGGCATCACAGATACGCAGTATTTT.